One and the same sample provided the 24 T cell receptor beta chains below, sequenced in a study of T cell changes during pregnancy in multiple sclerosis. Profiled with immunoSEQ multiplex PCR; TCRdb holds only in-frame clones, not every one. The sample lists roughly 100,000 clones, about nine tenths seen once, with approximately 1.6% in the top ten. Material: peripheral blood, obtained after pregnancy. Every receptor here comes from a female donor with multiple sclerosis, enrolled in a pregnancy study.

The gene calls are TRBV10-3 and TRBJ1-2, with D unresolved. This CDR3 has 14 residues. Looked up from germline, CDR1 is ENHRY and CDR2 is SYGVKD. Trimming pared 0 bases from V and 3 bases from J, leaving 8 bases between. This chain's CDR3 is CAISESGGHYGYTF. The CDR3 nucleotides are TGTGCCATCAGTGAGTCGGGAGGGCACTATGGCTACACCTTC.

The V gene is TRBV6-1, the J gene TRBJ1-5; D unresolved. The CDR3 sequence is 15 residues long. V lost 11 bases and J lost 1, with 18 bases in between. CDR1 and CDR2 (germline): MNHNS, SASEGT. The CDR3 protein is CASSFDFGSNQPQHF. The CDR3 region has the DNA TGTGCCTCCTCGTTCGACTTTGGGAGCAATCAGCCCCAGCATTTT.

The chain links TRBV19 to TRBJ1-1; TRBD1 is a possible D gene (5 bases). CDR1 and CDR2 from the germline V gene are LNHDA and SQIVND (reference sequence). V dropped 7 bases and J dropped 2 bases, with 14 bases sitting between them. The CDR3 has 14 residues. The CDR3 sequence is CASTYGAENTEAFF. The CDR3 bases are TGTGCCAGTACCTATGGGGCGGAAAACACTGAAGCTTTCTTT. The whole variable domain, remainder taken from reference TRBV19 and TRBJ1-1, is DGGITQSPKYLFRKEGQNVTLSCEQNLNHDAMYWYRQDPGQGLRLIYYSQIVNDFQKGDIAEGYSVSREKKESFPLTVTSAQKNPTAFYLCASTYGAENTEAFFGQGTRLTVV.

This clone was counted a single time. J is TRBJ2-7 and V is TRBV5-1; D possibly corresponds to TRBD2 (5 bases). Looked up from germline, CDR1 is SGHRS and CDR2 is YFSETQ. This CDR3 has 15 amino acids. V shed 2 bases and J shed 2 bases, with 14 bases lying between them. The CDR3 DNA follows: TGCGCCAGCAGCTTAGAGGGCTATAGGGCCTACGAGCAGTACTTC. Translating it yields CASSLEGYRAYEQYF.

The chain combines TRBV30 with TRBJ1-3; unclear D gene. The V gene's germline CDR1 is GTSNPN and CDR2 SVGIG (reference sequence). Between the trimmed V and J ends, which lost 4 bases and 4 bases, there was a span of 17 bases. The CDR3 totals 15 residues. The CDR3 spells CAWTPEGAKGNTIYF. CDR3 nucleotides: TGTGCCTGGACTCCAGAGGGTGCGAAAGGAAACACCATATATTTT.

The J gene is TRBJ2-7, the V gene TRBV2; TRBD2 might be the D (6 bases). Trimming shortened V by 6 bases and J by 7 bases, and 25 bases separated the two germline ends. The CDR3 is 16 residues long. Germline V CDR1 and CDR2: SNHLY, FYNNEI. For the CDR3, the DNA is TGTGCCAGCAGACCAACCGGGGGACGGGGACGGGGGGAGCAGTACTTC. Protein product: CASRPTGGRGRGEQYF.

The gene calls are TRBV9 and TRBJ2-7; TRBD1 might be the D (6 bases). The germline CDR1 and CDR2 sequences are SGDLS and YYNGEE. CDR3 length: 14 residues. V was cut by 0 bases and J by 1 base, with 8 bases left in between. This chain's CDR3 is CASSVGDKSYEQYF. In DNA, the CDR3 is TGTGCCAGCAGCGTAGGGGACAAGTCCTACGAGCAGTACTTC.

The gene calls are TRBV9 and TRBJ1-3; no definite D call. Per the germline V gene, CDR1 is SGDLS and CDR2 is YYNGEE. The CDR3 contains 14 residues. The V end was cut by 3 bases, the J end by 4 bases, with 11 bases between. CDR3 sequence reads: CASSDKSQGNTIYF. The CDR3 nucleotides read TGTGCCAGCAGCGACAAATCGCAGGGAAACACCATATATTTT.

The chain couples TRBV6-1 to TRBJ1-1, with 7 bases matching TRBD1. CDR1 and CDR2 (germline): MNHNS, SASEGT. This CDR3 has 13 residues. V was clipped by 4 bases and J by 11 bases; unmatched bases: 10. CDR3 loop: CASSGGRGGRAFF. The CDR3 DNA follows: TGTGCCAGCAGTGGGGGTAGAGGGGGCAGGGCTTTCTTT.

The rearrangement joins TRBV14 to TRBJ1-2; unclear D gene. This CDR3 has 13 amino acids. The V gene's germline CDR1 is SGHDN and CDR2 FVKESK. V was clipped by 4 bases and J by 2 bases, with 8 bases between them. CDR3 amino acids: CASSLIQNYGYTF. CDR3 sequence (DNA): TGTGCCAGCAGCCTCATTCAGAACTATGGCTACACCTTC.

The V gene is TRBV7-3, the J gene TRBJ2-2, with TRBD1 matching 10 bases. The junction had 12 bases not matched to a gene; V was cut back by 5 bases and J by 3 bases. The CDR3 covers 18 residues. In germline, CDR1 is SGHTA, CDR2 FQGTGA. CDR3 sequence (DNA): TGTGCCAGCAGCCTGTACCAAAGGACAGGGGGGGACACCGGGGAGCTGTTTTTT. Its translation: CASSLYQRTGGDTGELFF.

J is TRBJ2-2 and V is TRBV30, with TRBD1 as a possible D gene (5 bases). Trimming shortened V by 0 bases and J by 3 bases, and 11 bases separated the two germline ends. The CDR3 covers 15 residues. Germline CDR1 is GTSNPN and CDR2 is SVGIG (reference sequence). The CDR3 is CAWSVRRQYTGELFF. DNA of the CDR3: TGTGCCTGGAGTGTACGGAGACAGTACACCGGGGAGCTGTTTTTT. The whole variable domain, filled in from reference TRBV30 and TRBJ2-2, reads SQTIHQWPATLVQPVGSPLSLECTVEGTSNPNLYWYRQAAGRGLQLLFYSVGIGQISSEVPQNLSASRPQDRQFILSSKKLLLSDSGFYLCAWSVRRQYTGELFFGEGSRLTVL.

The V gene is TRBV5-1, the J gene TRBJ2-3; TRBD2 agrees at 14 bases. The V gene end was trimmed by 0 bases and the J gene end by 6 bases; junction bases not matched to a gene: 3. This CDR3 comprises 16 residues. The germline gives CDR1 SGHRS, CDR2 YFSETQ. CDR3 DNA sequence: TGCGCCAGCAGCTTGGGGACTAGCGGGGGGTCGGATACGCAGTATTTT. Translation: CASSLGTSGGSDTQYF.

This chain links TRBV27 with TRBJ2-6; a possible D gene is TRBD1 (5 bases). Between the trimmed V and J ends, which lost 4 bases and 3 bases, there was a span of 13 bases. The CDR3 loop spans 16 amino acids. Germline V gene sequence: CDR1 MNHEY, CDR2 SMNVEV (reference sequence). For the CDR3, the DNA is TGTGCCAGCAGTTACAGGCGCCTAAGTGGGGCCAACGTCCTGACTTTC. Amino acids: CASSYRRLSGANVLTF.

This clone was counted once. The CDR3 region has the DNA TGTGCCTGGACAACAGGGACAGGGGGAAACACCATATATTTT. This codes for CAWTTGTGGNTIYF. This chain joins TRBV30 and TRBJ1-3, with 9 bases matching TRBD1. The CDR3 sequence is 14 residues long. Germline V gene sequence: CDR1 GTSNPN, CDR2 SVGIG (reference sequence). Trimming took 4 bases from V and 4 from J; bases not matched to a gene: 5.

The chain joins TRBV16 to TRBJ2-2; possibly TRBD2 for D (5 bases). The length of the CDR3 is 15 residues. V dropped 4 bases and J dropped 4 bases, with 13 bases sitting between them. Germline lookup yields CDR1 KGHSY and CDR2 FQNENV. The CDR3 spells CASSLYQAGTGELFF. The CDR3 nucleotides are TGTGCCAGCAGCCTATACCAGGCGGGCACCGGGGAGCTGTTTTTT. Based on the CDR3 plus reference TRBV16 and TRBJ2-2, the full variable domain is GEEVAQTPKHLVRGEGQKAKLYCAPIKGHSYVFWYQQVLKNEFKFLISFQNENVFDETGMPKERFSAKCLPNSPCSLEIQATKLEDSAVYFCASSLYQAGTGELFFGEGSRLTVL.

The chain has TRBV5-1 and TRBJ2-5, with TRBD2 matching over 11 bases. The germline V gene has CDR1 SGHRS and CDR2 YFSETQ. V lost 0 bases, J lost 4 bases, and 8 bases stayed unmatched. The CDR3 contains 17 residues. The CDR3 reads CASSLARGLAGGETQYF. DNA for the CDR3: TGCGCCAGCAGCTTGGCTAGGGGCCTAGCGGGAGGAGAGACCCAGTACTTC.

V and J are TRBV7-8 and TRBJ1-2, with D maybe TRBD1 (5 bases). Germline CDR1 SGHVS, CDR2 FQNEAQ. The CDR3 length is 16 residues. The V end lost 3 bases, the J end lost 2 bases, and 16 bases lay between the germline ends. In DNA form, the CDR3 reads TGTGCCAGCAGCTTCAGAGCGACAGAGCTAAACTATGGCTACACCTTC. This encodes CASSFRATELNYGYTF.

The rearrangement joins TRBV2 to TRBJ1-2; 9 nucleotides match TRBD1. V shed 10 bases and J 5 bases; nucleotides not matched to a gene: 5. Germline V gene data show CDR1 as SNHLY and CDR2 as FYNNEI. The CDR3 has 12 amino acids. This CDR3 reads CATGQGSYGYTF. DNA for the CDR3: TGTGCCACCGGACAGGGGTCGTATGGCTACACCTTC.

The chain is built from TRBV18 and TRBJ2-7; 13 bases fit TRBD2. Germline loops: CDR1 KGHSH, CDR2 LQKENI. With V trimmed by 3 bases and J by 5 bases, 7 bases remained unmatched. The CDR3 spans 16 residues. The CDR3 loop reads CASSPLGLAGRDEQYF. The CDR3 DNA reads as TGTGCCAGCTCACCCCTGGGACTAGCGGGGCGGGACGAGCAGTACTTC.

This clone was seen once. The CDR3 here is CASRLTLGVSGNTIYF. The CDR3 region has the DNA TGTGCCAGTAGACTTACCTTGGGAGTCTCTGGAAACACCATATATTTT. This chain joins TRBV19 and TRBJ1-3, with D hard to call. V was cut by 6 bases and J by 0 bases, with 15 bases left in between. This CDR3 is 16 amino acids long. Germline V lookup: CDR1 LNHDA, CDR2 SQIVND (reference sequence).

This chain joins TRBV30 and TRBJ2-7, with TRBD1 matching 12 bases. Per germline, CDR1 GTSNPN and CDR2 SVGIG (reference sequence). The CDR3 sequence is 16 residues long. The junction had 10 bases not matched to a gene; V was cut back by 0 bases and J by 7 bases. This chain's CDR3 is CAWSVPRDRGPGEQYF. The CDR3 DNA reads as TGTGCCTGGAGTGTCCCCCGGGACAGGGGGCCTGGTGAGCAGTACTTC.

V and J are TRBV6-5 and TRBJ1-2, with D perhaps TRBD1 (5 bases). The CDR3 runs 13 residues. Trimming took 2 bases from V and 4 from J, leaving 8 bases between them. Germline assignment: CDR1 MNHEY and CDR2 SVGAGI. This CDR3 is CASSYGAGYGYTF. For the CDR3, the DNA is TGTGCCAGCAGTTACGGGGCAGGCTATGGCTACACCTTC.

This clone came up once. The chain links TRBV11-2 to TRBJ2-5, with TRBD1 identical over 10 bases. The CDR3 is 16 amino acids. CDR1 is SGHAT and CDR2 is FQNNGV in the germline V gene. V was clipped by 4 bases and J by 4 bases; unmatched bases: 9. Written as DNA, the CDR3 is TGTGCCAGCAGCTCGGGACAGGGGATTTCGTTAGAGACCCAGTACTTC. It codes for CASSSGQGISLETQYF.